The text below deals with one T cell receptor (beta chain). Its specificity is not known. A J-beta primer mix and a sample-barcoded 5' primer were used in a second PCR of roughly 7 to 12 cycles. The study obtained at least 2.5 million CDR3-containing paired-end reads from every sample. One entry per CDR3 protein results from TCRdb running MiXCR on the 5' RACE reads. Counted here are about a million distinct CDR3 sequences, 51% occurring once; the ten biggest clones make up 20% to 25%. This sample is part of a study of blood T cells in healthy people across ages. As for the study in general: When template switching was applied, about one barcoded beta molecule was captured per two T cells. Notes on the study in general: The lack of PBMC sorting stopped any conclusive naive versus antigen-experienced comparison. In long-lived donors, naive CD4+ cell counts and diversity exceeded those of aged donors.

V lost 7 bases and J 1 base, leaving 12 bases between the germline ends. The V gene's germline CDR1 is MNHNY and CDR2 SVGAGI (reference sequence). The CDR3 sequence is 14 residues long. The clonotype originates from a woman aged 55 to 70 in good health. Sequenced input: blood. V and J are TRBV6-6 and TRBJ2-3; D possibly corresponds to TRBD2 (5 bases). The chain's CDR3 is CASNKMRGTDTQYF. The CDR3 DNA reads TGTGCCAGCAACAAGATGAGGGGCACAGATACGCAGTATTTT.